The 13 T cell receptor beta chains given below trace back to one sample, sequenced in a study of T cell changes during pregnancy in multiple sclerosis. TCRdb keeps only in-frame clones here, not all; method: immunoSEQ multiplex PCR. The sample holds about 42,000 clones, around 90% seen once. Sequences were derived from CD4+ T cells from peripheral blood mononuclear cells, sampled before pregnancy. These receptors all come from a female donor with multiple sclerosis, enrolled in a pregnancy study.

This chain links TRBV19 with TRBJ2-5; TRBD2 aligns across 8 bases. This CDR3 spans 13 amino acids. Germline assignment: CDR1 LNHDA and CDR2 SQIVND (reference sequence). Trimming took 6 bases from V and 4 from J; bases not matched to a gene: 4. CDR3 in amino acids: CASRRTSRETQYF. CDR3 nucleotide sequence: TGTGCCAGTAGGCGGACTAGCCGAGAGACCCAGTACTTC.

The chain joins TRBV5-6 to TRBJ1-6, with 11 nucleotides matching TRBD1. With 0 bases clipped from V and 7 bases from J, the junction kept 0 bases outside the gene matches. The germline CDR1 and CDR2 sequences are SGHDT and YYEEEE. The CDR3 length is 15 residues. DNA of the CDR3: TGTGCCAGCAGCTTGGGGGACAGGGGGAATTCACCCCTCCACTTT. Its translation is CASSLGDRGNSPLHF.

The genes are TRBV5-6 and TRBJ1-1; TRBD1 aligns across 8 bases. CDR1 is SGHDT and CDR2 is YYEEEE in the germline V gene. The CDR3 covers 14 residues. The V and J ends lost 2 bases and 5 bases, in that order; junction bases with no gene match: 5. The DNA of the CDR3 is TGTGCCAGCAGCTTAACAGGGGGAAAGACTGAAGCTTTCTTT. It is translated as CASSLTGGKTEAFF.

The chain combines TRBV18 with TRBJ2-5; tentatively, D is TRBD1 (6 bases). Germline loops: CDR1 KGHSH, CDR2 LQKENI. V was cut by 2 bases and J by 7 bases, with 17 bases left in between. The CDR3 has 15 amino acids. CDR3 in DNA: TGTGCCAGCTCACCAGCGGCAGGGGCTAAAGGGACCCAGTACTTC. It encodes CASSPAAGAKGTQYF.

This chain links TRBV7-3 with TRBJ2-2; D possibly corresponds to TRBD2 (5 bases). V lost 6 bases and J 5 bases, leaving 10 bases between the germline ends. The CDR3 loop spans 13 amino acids. The germline V gene encodes CDR1 SGHTA and CDR2 FQGTGA. This CDR3 reads CASRLSGTGELFF. DNA for the CDR3: TGTGCCAGCAGACTTTCGGGAACCGGGGAGCTGTTTTTT.

This chain links TRBV6-5 with TRBJ1-1; maybe TRBD1 (6 bases). Germline CDR1 MNHEY, CDR2 SVGAGI. Between the trimmed V and J ends, which lost 4 bases and 1 base, there was a span of 10 bases. The CDR3 covers 14 residues. The CDR3 here is CASSSTGQNTEAFF. The CDR3 bases are TGTGCCAGCAGTTCGACAGGTCAGAACACTGAAGCTTTCTTT.

CDR3 residues: CASSIELPSAGGRDTQYF. As DNA, the CDR3 is TGTGCCAGTAGTATAGAACTCCCCTCGGCGGGGGGCCGAGATACGCAGTATTTT. This chain links TRBV19 with TRBJ2-3, with 8 bases matching TRBD2. CDR1 and CDR2 (germline): LNHDA, SQIVND (reference sequence). After removal of 0 bases from V and 5 bases from J, the junction contained 13 bases not matched to a gene. The CDR3 has 18 amino acids. The entire variable domain, with the rest obtained from reference TRBV19 and TRBJ2-3, is as follows: DGGITQSPKYLFRKEGQNVTLSCEQNLNHDAMYWYRQDPGQGLRLIYYSQIVNDFQKGDIAEGYSVSREKKESFPLTVTSAQKNPTAFYLCASSIELPSAGGRDTQYFGPGTRLTVL.

V usage is TRBV7-3 and J usage is TRBJ2-6; 7 bases map to TRBD1. The trim removed 5 bases at V and 0 bases at J, leaving 10 bases unmatched. Germline CDR1 and CDR2: SGHTA and FQGTGA. The length of the CDR3 is 18 residues. The CDR3 sequence is CASSRWTGTTSGANVLTF. Here the CDR3 DNA reads TGTGCCAGCAGCCGCTGGACAGGAACCACCTCTGGGGCCAACGTCCTGACTTTC.

The chain employs TRBV4-2 and TRBJ1-2; D is ambiguous. This CDR3 is 13 amino acids long. V lost 1 base and J 6 bases, leaving 9 bases between the germline ends. Germline V gives CDR1 LGHNA, CDR2 YNFKEQ. The CDR3 sequence: CASSQAPPDGYTF. CDR3 sequence (DNA): TGTGCCAGCAGCCAAGCCCCTCCGGATGGCTACACCTTC.

This sequence joins TRBV7-2 and TRBJ1-2; D might be TRBD1 (6 bases). The CDR3 is 14 residues long. The V end lost 3 bases, the J end lost 7 bases, and 15 bases lay between the germline ends. The germline CDR1 and CDR2 sequences are SGHTA and FQGNSA. CDR3 bases: TGTGCCAGCAGCTTTATCCAGAGAGGGGGTGGCTACACCTTC. It yields the protein CASSFIQRGGGYTF.

The chain combines TRBV6-5 with TRBJ1-2, with D perhaps matching TRBD1 (5 bases). Germline V CDR1 and CDR2: MNHEY, SVGAGI. Trimming pared 5 bases from V and 0 bases from J, leaving 10 bases between. The CDR3 has 14 residues. The CDR3 DNA follows: TGTGCCAGCAGTGCGCGGGGGGCTAACTATGGCTACACCTTC. Protein sequence: CASSARGANYGYTF.

Notes on this clone: A junction end diverges from the germline sequence, so it may reflect a read error. V usage is TRBV27 and J usage is TRBJ1-2, with 10 bases identical to TRBD1. Germline V CDR1 and CDR2: MNHEY, SMNVEV (reference sequence). CDR3 length: 16 residues. The CDR3 reads CASTLRGGQGGGGYTF. The CDR3 nucleotides read TGTGCCAGCACTTTAAGGGGTGGACAGGGGGGCGGGGGCTACACCTTC.

This clone showed up just once. The CDR3 region is CASRGTGEYGYTF. The CDR3 DNA is TGTGCCAGCAGAGGGACAGGGGAATATGGCTACACCTTC. The genes are TRBV27 and TRBJ1-2, with TRBD1 matching 10 bases. The length of the CDR3 is 13 residues. The V gene end was trimmed by 6 bases and the J gene end by 5 bases; junction bases not matched to a gene: 3. Germline CDR1 MNHEY, CDR2 SMNVEV (reference sequence).